The 2 T cell receptor beta chains listed next were all sequenced from one sample in a study of cytomegalovirus exposure and HLA in healthy donors. TCRdb's table, derived via immunoSEQ multiplex PCR, lists solely in-frame clones and lacks some. The data show approximately 270,000 clones, with roughly 87% seen just once and approximately 12% held by the top ten. Material for sequencing was PBMCs. These receptors were taken from a man aged 18 to 30 in good health and CMV-seropositive.

The table lists this clone with a count of one. This chain joins TRBV10-3 and TRBJ2-1; no firm D call. The CDR3 totals 12 residues. V lost 0 bases to trimming and J lost 11 bases, with 8 bases between them. CDR1 and CDR2 (germline): ENHRY, SYGVKD. CDR3 in DNA: TGTGCCATCAGTGAGTCAGAGAGAAAGCAGTTCTTC. Its translation is CAISESERKQFF.

A note on this clone: Additional DNA sequences in this sample encode the identical CDR3. The CDR3 region has the DNA TGTGCCAGCAGCTTGGGAAGCACAGATACGCAGTATTTT. It translates to CASSLGSTDTQYF. The V and J genes are TRBV5-6 and TRBJ2-3, with D uncertain. The CDR3 has 13 amino acids. CDR1 is SGHDT, CDR2 YYEEEE, per germline. Trimming pared 0 bases from V and 0 bases from J, leaving 2 bases between.